The 20 T cell receptor beta chains presented below share a single source sample, sequenced in a study of regulatory T cells in long-lasting Graves disease. Time point here: persistent/refractory GD, antithyroid drugs over 5 years with positive TRAb. Preparation of the TCR library used RNA extracted from PBMCs. Libraries of TCR beta came from iRepertoire HTBI primers plus Arm-PCR of CDR3 regions. MiXCR, run by TCRdb on the multiplex PCR reads, gives a single entry per CDR3 protein. Among about 420,000 distinct CDR3 sequences listed, about 20% were seen once. The sequenced sample was peripheral blood mononuclear cells (PBMCs), obtained when the disease was refractory, from a patient treated with antithyroid drugs. The receptors were sampled from a female donor with Graves disease.

The J gene is TRBJ2-1, the V gene TRBV29-1; D is undetermined. This CDR3 has 11 amino acids. Germline CDR1 and CDR2: SQVTM and ANQGSEA. The germline V and J ends were trimmed by 6 bases and 15 bases, with 18 bases remaining between them. As DNA, the CDR3 is TGCAGCGTCGCCGGTGGGCAGGAAAGGTTCTTC. Translation: CSVAGGQERFF.

This chain joins TRBV20-1 and TRBJ2-3, with 14 bases identical to TRBD2. Germline V gene sequence: CDR1 DFQATT, CDR2 SNEGSKA (reference sequence). The CDR3 runs to 17 residues. V lost 5 bases to trimming and J lost 8 bases; unmatched junction nucleotides: 15. In DNA form, the CDR3 reads TGCAGTGCTCCGGGACTAGCGGGAGTCGGCCTAAAGAGTACGCAGTATTTT. Translating gives CSAPGLAGVGLKSTQYF.

The chain is built from TRBV6-1 and TRBJ2-2; 11 bases line up with TRBD2. Germline CDR1 is MNHNS and CDR2 is SASEGT. V lost 6 bases and J lost 4; bases outside the gene matches: 10. The CDR3 contains 17 residues. CDR3 nucleotides: TGTGCCAGCAGGGATAGCGGGAGGGCTTCGAGCACCGGGGAGCTGTTTTTT. Residues: CASRDSGRASSTGELFF.

Concerning this clonotype itself: A much larger clone lies a single base off, so this may be a read error. The gene calls are TRBV20-1 and TRBJ2-5, with TRBD1 as a possible D gene (5 bases). Germline V gives CDR1 DFQATT, CDR2 SNEGSKA (reference sequence). The CDR3 length is 11 residues. The CDR3 DNA is TGCAGTACCGTTGGACAAGAGGCCCAGTACTTC. Residues: CSTVGQEAQYF.

This clonotype was counted ten times or more. The chain joins TRBV19 to TRBJ1-1; a possible D gene is TRBD1 (6 bases). Deletions cut 2 bases from V and 1 base from J, with 8 bases between. There are 14 residues in the CDR3. Germline loops: CDR1 LNHDA, CDR2 SQIVND (reference sequence). In DNA, the CDR3 is TGTGCCAGTAGTATATCAGGGGCGAACACTGAAGCTTTCTTT. Translation: CASSISGANTEAFF. Combining the CDR3 with reference TRBV19 and TRBJ1-1 gives the whole variable domain DGGITQSPKYLFRKEGQNVTLSCEQNLNHDAMYWYRQDPGQGLRLIYYSQIVNDFQKGDIAEGYSVSREKKESFPLTVTSAQKNPTAFYLCASSISGANTEAFFGQGTRLTVV.

A remark on this clonotype: A far larger clone lies a single base away; this is likely a read error. The CDR3 ends on some other residue instead of the conserved phenylalanine or tryptophan, so this is likely a read error. This rearrangement joins TRBV12-3 or TRBV12-4 to TRBJ1-1; D remains ambiguous. Deletions cut 5 bases from V and 1 base from J, with 2 bases between. The CDR3 extends over 11 amino acids. The CDR3 DNA reads TGTGCCAGCAGTAGGAACACTGAAGCTTTCTCT. Protein sequence: CASSRNTEAFS.

This clonotype was detected only a few times. This chain connects TRBV2 to TRBJ2-7; TRBD1 matches 8 bases. Losses at the gene ends were 4 bases for V and 7 bases for J; bases not matched to a gene: 12. Germline CDR1 and CDR2: SNHLY and FYNNEI. The CDR3 spans 15 residues. CDR3 region: CASSGGQGKSGEQYF. The DNA for the CDR3 is TGTGCCAGCAGTGGCGGACAGGGTAAATCGGGGGAGCAGTACTTC.

V usage is TRBV11-2 and J usage is TRBJ1-1; D uncertain. The CDR3 is made up of 15 amino acids. Germline V gene lookup returns CDR1 SGHAT and CDR2 FQNNGV. V lost 5 bases and J lost 10, with 23 bases in between. The CDR3 protein is CASSPNRASRAGAFF. The DNA of the CDR3 is TGTGCCAGCAGCCCAAACCGAGCCTCCCGGGCAGGAGCTTTCTTT.

This clonotype was recorded many times. V is TRBV7-2 and J is TRBJ2-5, with a possible D match to TRBD2 (5 bases). The CDR3 covers 18 residues. V shed 0 bases and J shed 2 bases, with 19 bases lying between them. Germline CDR1 is SGHTA and CDR2 is FQGNSA. The CDR3 reads CASSLAPGYGRTQETQYF. In nucleotides, the CDR3 is TGTGCCAGCAGCTTAGCGCCGGGATATGGCCGGACTCAAGAGACCCAGTACTTC.

This clonotype was recorded at least ten times. The chain joins TRBV27 to TRBJ2-7, with a possible D match to TRBD2 (6 bases). CDR3 length: 15 amino acids. The germline V and J ends were trimmed by 5 bases and 0 bases, with 14 bases remaining between them. Germline V gene lookup returns CDR1 MNHEY and CDR2 SMNVEV (reference sequence). The CDR3 DNA follows: TGTGCCAGCAGTACCAAACCCGGGGGCTCCTACGAGCAGTACTTC. Amino acid sequence: CASSTKPGGSYEQYF.

This chain joins TRBV4-3 and TRBJ2-7; perhaps TRBD2 as D (6 bases). Trimming removed 4 bases from V and 1 base from J, with 11 bases in between. The CDR3 covers 14 residues. The germline CDR1 and CDR2 sequences are LGHNA and YSLEER. CDR3 DNA sequence: TGCGCCAGCAGCCTCGGGACTCTTTCCTACGAGCAGTACTTC. Protein sequence: CASSLGTLSYEQYF.

This clonotype has at least ten counts. The chain has TRBV28 and TRBJ2-7, with D tentatively TRBD1 (6 bases). V shed 6 bases and J shed 1 base, with 10 bases lying between them. The germline V gene encodes CDR1 MDHEN and CDR2 SYDVKM. The CDR3 sequence is 13 residues long. CDR3 in DNA: TGTGCCAGCAGCTACCAGGGGTCCTACGAGCAGTACTTC. The encoded protein is CASSYQGSYEQYF.

This clonotype was recorded at least ten times. The chain links TRBV28 to TRBJ1-5; D ambiguous. Germline-derived CDR1 and CDR2 are MDHEN and SYDVKM. This CDR3 has 15 residues. The ends were cut back, 6 bases at V and 2 bases at J, with 14 bases in the middle. Here the CDR3 reads CASRYGTVGNQPQHF. The CDR3 DNA follows: TGTGCCAGCAGGTACGGCACCGTAGGCAATCAGCCCCAGCATTTT.

This clonotype appeared a few times. The chain combines TRBV6-2 or TRBV6-3 with TRBJ1-5; 10 nucleotides line up with TRBD1. This CDR3 has 16 residues. J was trimmed by 2 bases and V by 3 bases; bases with no gene match: 4. Germline loops: CDR1 MNHEY, CDR2 SVGEGT. The CDR3 spells CASSYSGTGGNQPQHF. DNA for the CDR3: TGTGCCAGCAGTTATTCCGGGACAGGGGGCAATCAGCCCCAGCATTTT.

This clonotype was observed at least ten times. This sequence joins TRBV2 and TRBJ2-7; D might be TRBD2 (5 bases). Trimming left V 7 bases short and J 6 bases short, with 10 bases between. Germline lookup yields CDR1 SNHLY and CDR2 FYNNEI. The CDR3 totals 11 residues. CDR3 region: CASIQAGEQYF. The CDR3 DNA reads as TGTGCCAGCATTCAGGCGGGCGAGCAGTACTTC.

At least ten counts were recorded for this clonotype. The J gene is TRBJ1-2, the V gene TRBV3-1; D is possibly TRBD1 (6 bases). The CDR3 runs 15 residues. V gave up 5 bases and J gave up 4 bases, with 17 bases separating them. Looked up from germline, CDR1 is LGHDT and CDR2 is YNNKEL (reference sequence). The CDR3 region is CASSYTGHWSYGYTF. In DNA, the CDR3 is TGTGCCAGCAGCTACACAGGGCATTGGAGCTATGGCTACACCTTC.

J is TRBJ2-7 and V is TRBV5-5; the match to TRBD1 covers 9 bases. In germline, CDR1 is SGHKS, CDR2 YYEKEE (reference sequence). The V gene end was trimmed by 0 bases and the J gene end by 2 bases; junction bases not matched to a gene: 6. This CDR3 contains 16 residues. DNA for the CDR3: TGTGCCAGCAGCTTGGCTGGGGGACAGGGAACCTACGAGCAGTACTTC. Translating gives CASSLAGGQGTYEQYF.

There are a few counts of this clonotype. The chain carries TRBV10-3 and TRBJ1-5, with a weak D call TRBD1 (6 bases). The CDR3 extends over 16 amino acids. V shed 3 bases and J shed 5 bases, with 17 bases lying between them. Germline lookup yields CDR1 ENHRY and CDR2 SYGVKD. This CDR3 is CAISDKGTPQDQPQHF. Written as DNA, the CDR3 is TGTGCCATCAGTGATAAAGGGACACCTCAGGATCAGCCCCAGCATTTT.

In the case of this clonotype: This clone may be a read error of a much larger clone one base away. The chain joins TRBV5-1 to TRBJ2-7, with D perhaps matching TRBD1 or TRBD2 (6 bases each). V was clipped by 4 bases and J by 2 bases, with 16 bases between them. The CDR3 spans 15 residues. CDR1 SGHRS and CDR2 YFSETQ come from the germline V gene. The CDR3 nucleotides read TGCGCCAGCAGCCGTACCGGGGGCCGGGCCTACGAGCAGTACTTC. Its translation is CASSRTGGRAYEQYF. Based on the CDR3 plus reference TRBV5-1 and TRBJ2-7, the full variable domain is KAGVTQTPRYLIKTRGQQVTLSCSPISGHRSVSWYQQTPGQGLQFLFEYFSETQRNKGNFPGRFSGRQFSNSRSEMNVSTLELGDSALYLCASSRTGGRAYEQYFGPGTRLTVT.

The sample holds a few counts of this clonotype. CDR3 loop: CAWRGQGMGSYGYTF. CDR3 coding DNA: TGTGCCTGGAGGGGACAGGGAATGGGTAGCTATGGCTACACCTTC. The rearrangement uses TRBV30 and TRBJ1-2, with TRBD1 matching 9 bases. After removal of 3 bases from V and 4 bases from J, the junction contained 9 bases not matched to a gene. CDR1 and CDR2 from the germline V gene are GTSNPN and SVGIG (reference sequence). This CDR3 region has 15 residues. The full variable domain, with the rest looked up from reference TRBV30 and TRBJ1-2, is SQTIHQWPATLVQPVGSPLSLECTVEGTSNPNLYWYRQAAGRGLQLLFYSVGIGQISSEVPQNLSASRPQDRQFILSSKKLLLSDSGFYLCAWRGQGMGSYGYTFGSGTRLTVV.